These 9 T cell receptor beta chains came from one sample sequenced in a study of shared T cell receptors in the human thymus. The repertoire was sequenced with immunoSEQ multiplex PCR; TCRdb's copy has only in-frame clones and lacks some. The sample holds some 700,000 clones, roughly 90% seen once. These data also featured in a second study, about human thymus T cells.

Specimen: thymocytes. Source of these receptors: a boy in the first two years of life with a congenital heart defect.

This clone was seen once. CDR3 nucleotides: TGTGCCAGCAGCCAAGAGAAGCGGGAGCAGTACGAGCAGTACTTC. Translated, it gives CASSQEKREQYEQYF. V usage is TRBV14 and J usage is TRBJ2-7; the match to TRBD2 covers 8 bases. CDR3 length equals 15 residues. Germline V gene data show CDR1 as SGHDN and CDR2 as FVKESK. V lost 0 bases, J lost 4 bases, and 5 bases stayed unmatched.

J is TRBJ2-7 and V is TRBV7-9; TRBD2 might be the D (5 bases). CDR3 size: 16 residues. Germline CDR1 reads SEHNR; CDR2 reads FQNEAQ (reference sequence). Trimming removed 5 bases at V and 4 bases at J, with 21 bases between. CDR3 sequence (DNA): TGTGCCAGCAGCGAGAACGGCGGGTCTGGACCGTACGAGCAGTACTTC. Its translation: CASSENGGSGPYEQYF.

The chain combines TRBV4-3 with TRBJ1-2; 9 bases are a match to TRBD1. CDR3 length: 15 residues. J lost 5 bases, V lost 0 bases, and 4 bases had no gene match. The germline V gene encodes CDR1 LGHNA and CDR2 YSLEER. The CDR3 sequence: CASSQDWGQGYGYTF. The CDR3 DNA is TGCGCCAGCAGCCAAGACTGGGGACAGGGATATGGCTACACCTTC.

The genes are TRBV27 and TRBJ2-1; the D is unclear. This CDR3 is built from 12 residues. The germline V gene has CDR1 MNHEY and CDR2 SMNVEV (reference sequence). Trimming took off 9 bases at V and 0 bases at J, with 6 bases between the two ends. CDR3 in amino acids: CASVSSYNEQFF. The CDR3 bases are TGTGCCAGTGTTAGCTCCTACAATGAGCAGTTCTTC.

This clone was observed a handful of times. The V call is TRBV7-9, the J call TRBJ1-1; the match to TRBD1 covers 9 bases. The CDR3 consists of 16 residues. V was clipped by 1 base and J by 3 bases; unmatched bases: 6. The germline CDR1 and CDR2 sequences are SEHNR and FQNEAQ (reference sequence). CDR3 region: CASSLVQGAGYTEAFF. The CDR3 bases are TGTGCCAGCAGCTTAGTACAGGGGGCTGGGTACACTGAAGCTTTCTTT. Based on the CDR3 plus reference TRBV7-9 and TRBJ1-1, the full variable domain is DTGVSQNPRHKITKRGQNVTFRCDPISEHNRLYWYRQTLGQGPEFLTYFQNEAQLEKSRLLSDRFSAERPKGSFSTLEIQRTEQGDSAMYLCASSLVQGAGYTEAFFGQGTRLTVV.

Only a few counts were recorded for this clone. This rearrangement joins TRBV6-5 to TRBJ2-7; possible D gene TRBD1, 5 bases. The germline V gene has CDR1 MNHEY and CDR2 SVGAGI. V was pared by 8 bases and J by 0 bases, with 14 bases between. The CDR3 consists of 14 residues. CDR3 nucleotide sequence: TGTGCCAGCCGACCGGCAGGGAACTCCTACGAGCAGTACTTC. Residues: CASRPAGNSYEQYF.

CDR3 loop: CASSLFRRATDTQYF. In nucleotides, the CDR3 is TGTGCCAGCAGCTTATTTCGGAGGGCCACAGATACGCAGTATTTT. The V and J genes are TRBV7-9 and TRBJ2-3, with D tentatively TRBD2 (6 bases). V lost 2 bases, J lost 2 bases, and 11 bases lay in between. This CDR3 contains 15 residues. Germline CDR1 SEHNR, CDR2 FQNEAQ (reference sequence). Full variable domain (rest looked up from reference TRBV7-9 and TRBJ2-3): DTGVSQNPRHKITKRGQNVTFRCDPISEHNRLYWYRQTLGQGPEFLTYFQNEAQLEKSRLLSDRFSAERPKGSFSTLEIQRTEQGDSAMYLCASSLFRRATDTQYFGPGTRLTVL.

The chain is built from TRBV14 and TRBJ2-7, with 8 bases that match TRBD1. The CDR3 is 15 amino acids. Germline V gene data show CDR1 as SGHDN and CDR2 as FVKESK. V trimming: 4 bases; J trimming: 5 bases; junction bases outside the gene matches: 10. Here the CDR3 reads CASSPRDRPLDEQYF. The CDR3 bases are TGTGCCAGCAGCCCCAGGGACAGGCCATTGGACGAGCAGTACTTC.

The CDR3 reads CSARGRGEQYF. DNA of the CDR3: TGCAGCGCCAGGGGGCGAGGCGAGCAGTACTTC. V usage is TRBV29-1 and J usage is TRBJ2-7; 8 positions agree with TRBD1. Germline V gene sequence: CDR1 SQVTM, CDR2 ANQGSEA. The CDR3 is made up of 11 amino acids. V gave up 7 bases and J gave up 6 bases; unmatched junction bases: 5.